This TCR beta chain is drawn from a study of cytomegalovirus exposure and HLA in healthy donors. Data came from immunoSEQ multiplex PCR; TCRdb stores just in-frame clones and leaves some out. The sample gives about 130,000 clones, about 88% of which show up once; around 1.3% is in the top ten. Losses at the gene ends were 4 bases for V and 7 bases for J; bases not matched to a gene: 3. Germline lookup yields CDR1 MGHRA and CDR2 YSYEKL. CDR3 length equals 14 residues. Source material: PBMCs. The chain couples TRBV4-1 to TRBJ1-6; 8 bases align to TRBD1. This clonotype was obtained from a woman aged 18-29 years in good health and CMV-seronegative. CDR3 amino acids: CASSPGQENSPLHF. CDR3 nucleotides: TGCGCCAGCAGCCCGGGACAGGAAAATTCACCCCTCCACTTT.